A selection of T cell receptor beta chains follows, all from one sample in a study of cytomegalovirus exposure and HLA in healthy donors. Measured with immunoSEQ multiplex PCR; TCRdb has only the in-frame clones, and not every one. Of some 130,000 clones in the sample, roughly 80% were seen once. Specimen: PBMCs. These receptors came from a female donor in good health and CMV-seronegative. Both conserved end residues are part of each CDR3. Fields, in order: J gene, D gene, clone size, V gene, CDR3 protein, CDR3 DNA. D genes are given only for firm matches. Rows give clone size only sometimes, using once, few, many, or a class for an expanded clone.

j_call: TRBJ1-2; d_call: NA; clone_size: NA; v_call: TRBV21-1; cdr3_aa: CASSLRDRAFYGYTF; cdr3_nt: TGTGCCAGCAGCCTCCGGGACAGGGCTTTCTATGGCTACACCTTC
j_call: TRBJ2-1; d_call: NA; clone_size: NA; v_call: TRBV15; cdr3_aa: CATSRLAENNEQFF; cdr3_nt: TGTGCCACCAGCAGATTAGCAGAGAACAATGAGCAGTTCTTC
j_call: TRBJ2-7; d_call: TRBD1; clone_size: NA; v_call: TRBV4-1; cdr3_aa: CASSQGYGTGGYEQYF; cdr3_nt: TGCGCCAGCAGCCAAGGTTATGGGACAGGGGGCTACGAGCAGTACTTC
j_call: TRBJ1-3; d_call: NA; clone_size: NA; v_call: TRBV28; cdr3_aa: CASSLGPLYTIYF; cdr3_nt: TGTGCCAGCAGTTTGGGGCCCCTCTACACCATATATTTT
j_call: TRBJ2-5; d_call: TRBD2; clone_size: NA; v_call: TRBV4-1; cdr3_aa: CASSQVSLLAGEETQYF; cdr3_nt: TGCGCCAGCAGCCAAGTTTCTCTACTAGCGGGAGAGGAGACCCAGTACTTC
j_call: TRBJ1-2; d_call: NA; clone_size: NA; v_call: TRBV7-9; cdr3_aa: CASSLSTVEGYTF; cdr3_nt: TGTGCCAGCAGCTTAAGTACCGTAGAGGGCTACACCTTC
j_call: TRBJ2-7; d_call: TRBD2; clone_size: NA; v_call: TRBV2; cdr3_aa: CASRGAGGPPYEQYF; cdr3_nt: TGTGCCAGCAGGGGAGCGGGAGGCCCCCCCTACGAGCAGTACTTC
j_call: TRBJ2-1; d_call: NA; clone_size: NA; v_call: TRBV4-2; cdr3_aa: CASSQDIWGQRGYNEQFF; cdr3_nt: TGTGCCAGCAGCCAAGATATCTGGGGGCAACGGGGATACAATGAGCAGTTCTTC
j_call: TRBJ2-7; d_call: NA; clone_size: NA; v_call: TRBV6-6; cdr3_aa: CASSVDSSYEQYF; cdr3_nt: TGTGCCAGCAGCGTTGACAGCTCCTACGAGCAGTACTTC
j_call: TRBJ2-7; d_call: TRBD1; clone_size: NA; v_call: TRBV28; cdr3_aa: CASSGQGLKEQYF; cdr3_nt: TGTGCCAGCAGTGGACAGGGGTTAAAGGAGCAGTACTTC
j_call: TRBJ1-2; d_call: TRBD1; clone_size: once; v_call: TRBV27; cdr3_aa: CASSSSGQIPLGYTF; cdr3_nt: TGTGCCAGCAGTTCCTCGGGACAGATCCCCCTTGGCTACACCTTC
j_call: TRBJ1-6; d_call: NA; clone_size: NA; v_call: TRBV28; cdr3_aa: CASSWTSNSPLHF; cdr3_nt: TGTGCCAGCAGTTGGACATCTAATTCACCCCTCCACTTT
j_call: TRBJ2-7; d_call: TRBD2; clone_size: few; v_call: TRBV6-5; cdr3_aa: CASSYGGSYEQYF; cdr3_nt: TGTGCCAGCAGTTACGGCGGGAGTTACGAGCAGTACTTC
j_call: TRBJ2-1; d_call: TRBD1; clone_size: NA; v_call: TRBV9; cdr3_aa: CASTPGGPEGEQFF; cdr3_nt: TGTGCCAGCACTCCAGGGGGCCCAGAAGGTGAGCAGTTCTTC
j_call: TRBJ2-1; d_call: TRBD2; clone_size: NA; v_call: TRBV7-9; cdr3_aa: CASSTLADSYNEQFF; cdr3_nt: TGTGCCAGCAGCACCCTAGCGGACTCCTACAATGAGCAGTTCTTC
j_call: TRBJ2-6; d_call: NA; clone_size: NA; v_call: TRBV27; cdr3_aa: CASSPRGSGANVLTF; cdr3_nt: TGTGCCAGCAGTCCCCGGGGATCTGGGGCCAACGTCCTGACTTTC
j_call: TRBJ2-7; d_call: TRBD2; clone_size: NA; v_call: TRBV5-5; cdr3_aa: CASSESGTSGNYEQYF; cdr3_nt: TGTGCCAGCAGCGAATCCGGGACTAGCGGGAACTACGAGCAGTACTTC
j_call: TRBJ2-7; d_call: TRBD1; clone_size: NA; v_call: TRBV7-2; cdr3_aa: CASSLARPGTGFYEQYF; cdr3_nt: TGTGCCAGCAGCTTAGCCCGCCCCGGGACAGGGTTTTACGAGCAGTACTTC
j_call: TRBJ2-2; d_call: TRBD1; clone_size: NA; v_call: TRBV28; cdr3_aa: CASGTGGGNGELFF; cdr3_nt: TGTGCCAGCGGAACAGGGGGAGGAAACGGGGAGCTGTTTTTT
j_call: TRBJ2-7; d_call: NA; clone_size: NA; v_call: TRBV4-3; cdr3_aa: CASSHNREAYEQYF; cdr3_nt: TGCGCCAGCAGCCACAACAGGGAAGCCTACGAGCAGTACTTC
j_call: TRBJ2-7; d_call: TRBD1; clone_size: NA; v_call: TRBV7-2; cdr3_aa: CASSWDRDEQYF; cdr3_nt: TGTGCCAGCAGCTGGGACAGAGACGAGCAGTACTTC
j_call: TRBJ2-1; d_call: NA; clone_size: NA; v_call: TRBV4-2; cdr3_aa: CASSRLEGDHNEQFF; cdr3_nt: TGTGCCAGCAGCCGTCTGGAGGGCGACCACAATGAGCAGTTCTTC
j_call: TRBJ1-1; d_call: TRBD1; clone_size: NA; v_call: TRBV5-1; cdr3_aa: CASSLGGQGTEAFF; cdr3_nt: TGCGCCAGCAGCTTAGGGGGCCAAGGCACTGAAGCTTTCTTT
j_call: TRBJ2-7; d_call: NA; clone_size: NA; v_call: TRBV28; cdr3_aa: CASSLPAYEQYF; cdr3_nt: TGTGCCAGCAGTTTACCAGCCTACGAGCAGTACTTC
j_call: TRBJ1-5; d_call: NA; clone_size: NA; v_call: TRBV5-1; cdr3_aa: CASSLQGEENQPQHF; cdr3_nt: TGCGCCAGCAGCTTACAGGGTGAGGAGAATCAGCCCCAGCATTTT
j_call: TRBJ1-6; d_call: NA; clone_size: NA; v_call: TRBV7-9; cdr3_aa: CASSVQNNSPLHF; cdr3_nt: TGTGCCAGCAGTGTACAGAATAATTCACCCCTCCACTTT
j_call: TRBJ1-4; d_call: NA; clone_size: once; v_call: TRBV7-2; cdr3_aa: CASTQGSPNEKLFF; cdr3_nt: TGTGCCAGCACCCAGGGGTCCCCTAATGAAAAACTGTTTTTT
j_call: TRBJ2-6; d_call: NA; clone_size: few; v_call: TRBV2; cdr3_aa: CASSFTLSGANVLTF; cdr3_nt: TGTGCCAGCAGTTTTACTCTCTCTGGGGCCAACGTCCTGACTTTC
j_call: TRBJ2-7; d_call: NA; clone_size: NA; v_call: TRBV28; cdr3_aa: CASSTPTAYEQYF; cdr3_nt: TGTGCCAGCAGTACGCCGACAGCCTACGAGCAGTACTTC
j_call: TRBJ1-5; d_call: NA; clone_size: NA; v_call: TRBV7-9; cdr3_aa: CASSLSGVNQPQHF; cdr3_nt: TGTGCCAGCAGCTTATCAGGGGTCAATCAGCCCCAGCATTTT
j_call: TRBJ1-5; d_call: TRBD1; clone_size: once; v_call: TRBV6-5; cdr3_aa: CASSLTGINQPQHF; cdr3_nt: TGTGCCAGCAGTTTGACAGGGATCAATCAGCCCCAGCATTTT
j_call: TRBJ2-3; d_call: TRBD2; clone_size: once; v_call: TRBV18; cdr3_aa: CASSPLAGGADTQYF; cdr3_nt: TGTGCCAGCTCACCCCTAGCGGGAGGCGCAGATACGCAGTATTTT
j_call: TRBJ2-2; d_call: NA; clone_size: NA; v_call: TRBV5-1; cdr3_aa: CASSLVSVSNTGELFF; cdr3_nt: TGCGCCAGCAGCTTGGTCTCAGTTTCTAACACCGGGGAGCTGTTTTTT
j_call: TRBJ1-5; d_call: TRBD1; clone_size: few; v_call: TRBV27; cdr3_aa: CASSLVSDRGGNQPQHF; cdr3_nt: TGTGCCAGCAGTTTGGTGTCGGACAGGGGAGGGAATCAGCCCCAGCATTTT
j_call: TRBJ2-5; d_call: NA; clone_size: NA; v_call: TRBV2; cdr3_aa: CASTWTRAGIGETQYF; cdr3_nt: TGTGCCAGCACTTGGACTCGGGCTGGGATAGGAGAGACCCAGTACTTC
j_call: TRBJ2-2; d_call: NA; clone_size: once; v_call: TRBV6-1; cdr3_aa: CASRFLAQNTGELFF; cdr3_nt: TGTGCCAGCAGATTTCTAGCGCAAAACACCGGGGAGCTGTTTTTT
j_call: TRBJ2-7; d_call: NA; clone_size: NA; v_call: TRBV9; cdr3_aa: CASSVGVSYEQYF; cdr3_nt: TGTGCCAGCAGCGTAGGCGTATCCTACGAGCAGTACTTC
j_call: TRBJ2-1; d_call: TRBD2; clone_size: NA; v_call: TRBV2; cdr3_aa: CASSRLAGNEQFF; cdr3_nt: TGTGCCAGCAGCCGACTAGCGGGAAATGAGCAGTTCTTC
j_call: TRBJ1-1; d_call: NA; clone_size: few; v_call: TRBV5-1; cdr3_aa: CASSLGRQQEAFF; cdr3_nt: TGCGCCAGCAGCTTGGGGAGACAGCAAGAAGCTTTCTTT
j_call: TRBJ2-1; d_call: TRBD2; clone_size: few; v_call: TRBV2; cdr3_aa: CASSELGSGRSYNEQFF; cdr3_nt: TGTGCCAGCAGTGAACTGGGTAGCGGGAGATCCTACAATGAGCAGTTCTTC
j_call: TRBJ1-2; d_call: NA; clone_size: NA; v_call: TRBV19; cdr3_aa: CASIPAGEFYGYTF; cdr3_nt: TGTGCCAGTATCCCCGCGGGAGAATTCTATGGCTACACCTTC
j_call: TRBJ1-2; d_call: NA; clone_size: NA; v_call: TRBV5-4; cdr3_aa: CASTSGGGALSNYGYTF; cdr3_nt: TGTGCCAGCACCTCAGGAGGGGGGGCATTGTCGAACTATGGCTACACCTTC